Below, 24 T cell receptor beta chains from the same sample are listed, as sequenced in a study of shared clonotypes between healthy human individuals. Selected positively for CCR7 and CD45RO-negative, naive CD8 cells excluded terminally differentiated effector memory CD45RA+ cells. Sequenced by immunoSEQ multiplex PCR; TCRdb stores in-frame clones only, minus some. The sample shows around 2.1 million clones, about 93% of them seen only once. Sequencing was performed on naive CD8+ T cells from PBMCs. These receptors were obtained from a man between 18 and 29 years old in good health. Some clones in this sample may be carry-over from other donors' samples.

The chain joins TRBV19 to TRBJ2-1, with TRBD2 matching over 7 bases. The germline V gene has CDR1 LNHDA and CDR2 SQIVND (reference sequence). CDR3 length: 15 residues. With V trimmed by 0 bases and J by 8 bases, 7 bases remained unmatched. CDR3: CASSIDSGTSDEQFF. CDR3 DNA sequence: TGTGCCAGTAGTATAGACAGCGGGACCAGCGATGAGCAGTTCTTC.

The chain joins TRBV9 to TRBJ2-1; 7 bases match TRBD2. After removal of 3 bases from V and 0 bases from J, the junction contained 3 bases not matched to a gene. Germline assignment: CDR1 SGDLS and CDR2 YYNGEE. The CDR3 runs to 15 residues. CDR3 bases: TGTGCCAGCAGCGGTAGCGGGTTCTCCTACAATGAGCAGTTCTTC. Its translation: CASSGSGFSYNEQFF.

The CDR3 is CASSWGLREGLAYEQYF. CDR3 bases: TGTGCCAGCAGCTGGGGCCTGCGGGAGGGCCTTGCCTACGAGCAGTACTTC. The chain recombines TRBV5-8 with TRBJ2-7; 9 bases are shared with TRBD2. The trim removed 3 bases at V and 2 bases at J, leaving 12 bases unmatched. There are 17 residues in the CDR3. CDR1 SGHTS and CDR2 YDEGEE come from the germline V gene.

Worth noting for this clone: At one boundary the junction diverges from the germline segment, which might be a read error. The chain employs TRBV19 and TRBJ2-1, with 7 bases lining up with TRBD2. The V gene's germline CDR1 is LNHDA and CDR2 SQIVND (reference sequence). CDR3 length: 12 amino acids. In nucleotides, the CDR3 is TGTGCCAGTAAAACGGGGGAGGGCCTTCTTGTCTTC. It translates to CASKTGEGLLVF.

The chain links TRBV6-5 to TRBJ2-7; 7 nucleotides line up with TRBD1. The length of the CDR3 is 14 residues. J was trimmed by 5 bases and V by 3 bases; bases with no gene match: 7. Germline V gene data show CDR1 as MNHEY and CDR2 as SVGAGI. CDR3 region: CASSYPGGLDEQYF. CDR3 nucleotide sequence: TGTGCCAGCAGTTATCCAGGGGGTTTGGACGAGCAGTACTTC.

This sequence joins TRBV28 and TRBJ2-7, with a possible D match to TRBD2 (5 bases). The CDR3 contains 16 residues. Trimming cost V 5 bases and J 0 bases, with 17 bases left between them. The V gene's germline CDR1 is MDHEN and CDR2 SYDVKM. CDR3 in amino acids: CASSQLLRAVSYEQYF. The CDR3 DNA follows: TGTGCCAGCAGTCAGCTCTTGCGGGCAGTCTCCTACGAGCAGTACTTC.

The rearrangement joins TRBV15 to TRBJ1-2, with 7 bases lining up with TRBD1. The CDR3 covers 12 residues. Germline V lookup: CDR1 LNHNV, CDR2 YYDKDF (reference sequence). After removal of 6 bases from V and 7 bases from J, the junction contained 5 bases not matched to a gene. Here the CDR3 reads CATRAGGSGYTF. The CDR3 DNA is TGTGCCACCAGGGCAGGGGGGTCTGGCTACACCTTC.

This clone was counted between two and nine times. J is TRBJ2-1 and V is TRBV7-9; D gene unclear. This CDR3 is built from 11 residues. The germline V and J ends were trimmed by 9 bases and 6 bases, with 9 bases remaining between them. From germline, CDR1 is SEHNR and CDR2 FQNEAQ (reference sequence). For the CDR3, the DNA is TGTGCCAGTACATGGGGCAATGAGCAGTTCTTC. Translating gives CASTWGNEQFF.

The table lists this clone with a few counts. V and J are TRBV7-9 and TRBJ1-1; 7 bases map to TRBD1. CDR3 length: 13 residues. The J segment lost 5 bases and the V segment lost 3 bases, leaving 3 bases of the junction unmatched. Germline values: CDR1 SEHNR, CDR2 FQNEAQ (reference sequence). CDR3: CASSLQGGTEAFF. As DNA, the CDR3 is TGTGCCAGCAGCTTGCAGGGGGGGACTGAAGCTTTCTTT.

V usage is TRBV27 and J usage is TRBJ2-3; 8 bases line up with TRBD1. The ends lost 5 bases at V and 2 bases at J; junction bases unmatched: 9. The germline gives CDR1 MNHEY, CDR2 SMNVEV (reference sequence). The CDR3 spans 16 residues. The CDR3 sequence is CASSDPGQGATDTQYF. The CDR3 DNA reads TGTGCCAGCAGTGACCCTGGGCAGGGGGCCACAGATACGCAGTATTTT.

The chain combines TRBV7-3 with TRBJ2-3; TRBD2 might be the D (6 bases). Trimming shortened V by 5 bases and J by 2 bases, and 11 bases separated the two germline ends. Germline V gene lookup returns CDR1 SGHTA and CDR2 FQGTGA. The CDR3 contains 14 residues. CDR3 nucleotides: TGTGCCAGCAGCCCTCGGGGGAACACAGATACGCAGTATTTT. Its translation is CASSPRGNTDTQYF.

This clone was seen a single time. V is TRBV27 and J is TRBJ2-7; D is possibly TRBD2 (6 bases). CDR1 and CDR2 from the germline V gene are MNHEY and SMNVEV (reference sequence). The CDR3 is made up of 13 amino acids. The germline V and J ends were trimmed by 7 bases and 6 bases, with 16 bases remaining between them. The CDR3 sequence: CASTELGRSEQYF. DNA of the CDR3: TGTGCCAGCACAGAGCTAGGGAGGTCCGAGCAGTACTTC.

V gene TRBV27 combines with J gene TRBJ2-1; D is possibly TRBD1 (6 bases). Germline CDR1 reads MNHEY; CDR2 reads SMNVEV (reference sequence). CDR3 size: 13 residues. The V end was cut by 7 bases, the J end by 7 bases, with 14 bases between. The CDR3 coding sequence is TGTGCCAGCACAGGGGAGCTGGGAAATGAGCAGTTCTTC. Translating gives CASTGELGNEQFF.

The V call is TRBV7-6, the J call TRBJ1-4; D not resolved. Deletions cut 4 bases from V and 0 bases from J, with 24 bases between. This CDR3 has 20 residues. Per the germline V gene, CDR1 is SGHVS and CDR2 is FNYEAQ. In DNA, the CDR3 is TGTGCCAGCAGCTGGAGCCCGGACGGCGCTTTTACCTCAACTAATGAAAAACTGTTTTTT. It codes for CASSWSPDGAFTSTNEKLFF.

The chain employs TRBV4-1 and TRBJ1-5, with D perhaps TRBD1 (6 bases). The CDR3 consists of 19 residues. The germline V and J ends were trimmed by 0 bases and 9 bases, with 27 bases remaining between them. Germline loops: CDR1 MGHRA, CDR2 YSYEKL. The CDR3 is CASSQDEGTPRRGHLPQHF. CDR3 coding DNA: TGCGCCAGCAGCCAAGATGAGGGGACACCACGAAGAGGTCATCTGCCCCAGCATTTT.

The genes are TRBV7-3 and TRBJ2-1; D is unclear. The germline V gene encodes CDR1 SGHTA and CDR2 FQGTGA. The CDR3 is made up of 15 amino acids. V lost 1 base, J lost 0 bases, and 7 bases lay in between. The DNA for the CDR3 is TGTGCCAGCAGCTTAAGTCGGAGCTCCTACAATGAGCAGTTCTTC. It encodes CASSLSRSSYNEQFF.

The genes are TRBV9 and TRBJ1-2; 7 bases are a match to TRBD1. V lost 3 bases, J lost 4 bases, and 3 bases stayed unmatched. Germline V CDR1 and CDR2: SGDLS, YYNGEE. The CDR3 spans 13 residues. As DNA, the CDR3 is TGTGCCAGCAGCGGAGACAGGGTCTATGGCTACACCTTC. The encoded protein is CASSGDRVYGYTF. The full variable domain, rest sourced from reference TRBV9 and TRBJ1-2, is DSGVTQTPKHLITATGQRVTLRCSPRSGDLSVYWYQQSLDQGLQFLIQYYNGEERAKGNILERFSAQQFPDLHSELNLSSLELGDSALYFCASSGDRVYGYTFGSGTRLTVV.

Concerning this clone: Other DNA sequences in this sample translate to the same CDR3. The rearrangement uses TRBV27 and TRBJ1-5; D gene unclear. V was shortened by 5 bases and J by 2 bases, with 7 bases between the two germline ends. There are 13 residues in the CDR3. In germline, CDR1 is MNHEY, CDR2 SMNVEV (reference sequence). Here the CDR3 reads CASSPRGNQPQHF. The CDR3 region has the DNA TGTGCCAGCAGTCCCAGAGGCAATCAGCCCCAGCATTTT.

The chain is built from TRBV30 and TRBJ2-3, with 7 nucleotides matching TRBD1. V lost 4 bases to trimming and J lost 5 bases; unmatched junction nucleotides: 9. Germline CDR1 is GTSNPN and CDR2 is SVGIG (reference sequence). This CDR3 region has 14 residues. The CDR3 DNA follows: TGTGCCTGGAACCCGACAGGGCGTGGAGATACGCAGTATTTT. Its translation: CAWNPTGRGDTQYF.

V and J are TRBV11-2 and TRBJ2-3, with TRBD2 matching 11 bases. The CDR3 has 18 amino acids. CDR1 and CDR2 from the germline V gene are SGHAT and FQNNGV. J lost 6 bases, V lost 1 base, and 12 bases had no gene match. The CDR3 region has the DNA TGTGCCAGCAGCTTAGGTCCCCCTAGCGGGAGGTTACCTGATACGCAGTATTTT. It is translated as CASSLGPPSGRLPDTQYF. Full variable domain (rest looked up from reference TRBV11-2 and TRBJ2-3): EAGVAQSPRYKIIEKRQSVAFWCNPISGHATLYWYQQILGQGPKLLIQFQNNGVVDDSQLPKDRFSAERLKGVDSTLKIQPAKLEDSAVYLCASSLGPPSGRLPDTQYFGPGTRLTVL.

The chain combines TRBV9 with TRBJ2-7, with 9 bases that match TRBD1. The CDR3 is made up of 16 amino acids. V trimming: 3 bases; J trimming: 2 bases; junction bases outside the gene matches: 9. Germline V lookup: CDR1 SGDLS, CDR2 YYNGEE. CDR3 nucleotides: TGTGCCAGCAGCGCAAATCCCGGGACAGGGACCTACGAGCAGTACTTC. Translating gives CASSANPGTGTYEQYF.

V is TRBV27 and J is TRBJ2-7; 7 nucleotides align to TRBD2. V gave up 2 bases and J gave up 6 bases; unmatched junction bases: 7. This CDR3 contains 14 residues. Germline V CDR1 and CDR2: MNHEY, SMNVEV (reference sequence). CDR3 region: CASSLRREVPEQYF. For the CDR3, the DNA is TGTGCCAGCAGTTTAAGACGGGAGGTCCCCGAGCAGTACTTC.

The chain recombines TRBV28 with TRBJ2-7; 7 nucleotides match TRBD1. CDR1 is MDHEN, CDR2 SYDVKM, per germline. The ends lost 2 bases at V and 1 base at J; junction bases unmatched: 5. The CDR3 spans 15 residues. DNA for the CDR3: TGTGCCAGCAGTTTACTGACAGGGCTTTCCTACGAGCAGTACTTC. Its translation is CASSLLTGLSYEQYF.

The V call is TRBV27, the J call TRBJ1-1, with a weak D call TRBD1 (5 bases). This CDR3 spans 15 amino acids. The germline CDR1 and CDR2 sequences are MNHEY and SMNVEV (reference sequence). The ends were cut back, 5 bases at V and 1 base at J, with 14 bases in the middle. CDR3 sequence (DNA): TGTGCCAGCAGTCCCTCGATAGGGGCGAACACTGAAGCTTTCTTT. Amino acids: CASSPSIGANTEAFF.